The present TCR beta chain was sequenced within a study of T cells in Graves' hyperthyroidism and ophthalmopathy. Study outcomes and limitations: Model predictions of ophthalmopathy came a median approximately 6.5 months before onset. In the analysis, a 13 V-J model separated ophthalmopathy from stable hyperthyroidism.

Patients showing uncontrolled infection, other autoimmune disease, pregnancy or lactation were ineligible. RNA transcripts served as the template for amplifying TCR beta CDR3 regions. The study used the HTBI primer set for a first-round RT-PCR of the TCR CDR3. TCRdb used MiXCR to reprocess the multiplex PCR reads, holding one entry per CDR3 protein. This table has about 520,000 distinct CDR3 sequences, around 22% appearing once. This CDR3 has 13 residues. Between the trimmed V and J ends, which lost 6 bases and 3 bases, there was a span of 11 bases. The table lists this clonotype with many counts. The antigen remains unidentified.

This clonotype originated in a woman in her thirties with Graves' ophthalmopathy. The chain combines TRBV12-3 or TRBV12-4 with TRBJ2-5; D call uncertain. The source material was blood. The CDR3 is CASSLQNEETQYF. DNA for the CDR3: TGTGCCAGCAGCCTACAGAATGAAGAGACCCAGTACTTC.